The 6 T cell receptor beta chains presented below share a single source sample, sequenced in a study of T cells expressing NK-cell markers. TCRdb re-called the 5' RACE reads, yielding one record per CDR3 amino acid sequence without DNA. Its listing shows some 600,000 distinct CDR3 sequences. Sequencing was done on a sample of blood T cells: a sorted CD56 or NKG2C T cell subset, CD4+ or CD8+ T cells, or bulk PBMC T cells (not recorded which). Every receptor here comes from a man aged 18 to 29 in good health.

The chain joins TRBV15 to TRBJ2-1; absent DNA, TCRdb's TRBD2 call cannot be checked. The V gene's germline CDR1 is LNHNV and CDR2 YYDKDF (reference sequence). The CDR3 runs 15 residues. The CDR3 reads CATAATSGSYNEQFF.

The chain has TRBV15 and TRBJ2-3. CDR1 and CDR2 from the germline V gene are LNHNV and YYDKDF (reference sequence). The CDR3 is 13 residues long. The CDR3 region is CATSAYTGDTQYF. The variable domain in full, with the rest retrieved from reference TRBV15 and TRBJ2-3, is DAMVIQNPRYQVTQFGKPVTLSCSQTLNHNVMYWYQQKSSQAPKLLFHYYDKDFNNEADTPDNFQSRRPNTSFCFLDIRSPGLGDTAMYLCATSAYTGDTQYFGPGTRLTVL.

CDR3 sequence: CATSGSQTSSPMEQFF. The V call is TRBV24-1, the J call TRBJ2-1. The CDR3 extends over 16 amino acids. Germline assignment: CDR1 KGHDR and CDR2 SFDVKD.

The chain has TRBV6-2 or TRBV6-3 and TRBJ2-3; TCRdb's D call of TRBD2 is untestable without DNA. The germline V gene has CDR1 MNHEY and CDR2 SVGEGT. This CDR3 has 11 residues. CDR3 region: CASSFGEREYF.

The CDR3 spells CASSWSGRHTEAFF. The genes are TRBV5-5 and TRBJ1-1. This CDR3 spans 14 amino acids. CDR1 and CDR2 from the germline V gene are SGHKS and YYEKEE (reference sequence).

The rearrangement links TRBV20-1 to TRBJ2-1; the TCRdb D gene call, TRBD2, has no DNA to confirm it. Germline CDR1 DFQATT, CDR2 SNEGSKA (reference sequence). The CDR3 is 16 amino acids. This chain's CDR3 is CSARAGGAGGANEQFF.